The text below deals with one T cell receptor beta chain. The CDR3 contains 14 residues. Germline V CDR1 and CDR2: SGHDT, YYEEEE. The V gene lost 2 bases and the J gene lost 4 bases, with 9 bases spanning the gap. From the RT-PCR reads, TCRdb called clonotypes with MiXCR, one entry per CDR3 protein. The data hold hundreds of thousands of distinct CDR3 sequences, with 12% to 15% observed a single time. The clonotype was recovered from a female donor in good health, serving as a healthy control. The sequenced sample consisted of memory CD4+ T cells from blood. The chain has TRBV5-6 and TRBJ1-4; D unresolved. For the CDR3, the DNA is TGTGCCAGCAGCTTAAGAGGGCTTAATGAAAAACTGTTTTTT. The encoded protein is CASSLRGLNEKLFF.